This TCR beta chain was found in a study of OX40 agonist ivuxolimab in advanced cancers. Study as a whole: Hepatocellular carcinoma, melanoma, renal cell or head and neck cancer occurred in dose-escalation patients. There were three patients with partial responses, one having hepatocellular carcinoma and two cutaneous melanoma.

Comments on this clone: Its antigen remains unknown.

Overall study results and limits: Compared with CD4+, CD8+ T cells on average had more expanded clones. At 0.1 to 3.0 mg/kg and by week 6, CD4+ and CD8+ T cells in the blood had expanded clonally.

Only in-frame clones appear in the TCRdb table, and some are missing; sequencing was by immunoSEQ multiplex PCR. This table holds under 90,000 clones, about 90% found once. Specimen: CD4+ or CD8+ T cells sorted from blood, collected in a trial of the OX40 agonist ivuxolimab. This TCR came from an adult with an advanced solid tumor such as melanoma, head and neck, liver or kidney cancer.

CDR3 residues: CASSFGSGGDTQYF. The CDR3 coding sequence is TGCGCCAGCAGCTTCGGGTCAGGGGGCGATACGCAGTATTTT. The chain combines TRBV5-1 with TRBJ2-3; 8 nucleotides match TRBD1. Germline CDR1 and CDR2: SGHRS and YFSETQ. The J segment lost 6 bases and the V segment lost 2 bases, leaving 5 bases of the junction unmatched. This CDR3 is 14 amino acids long.